The 8 T cell receptor beta chains reported below all come from one sample, sequenced in a study of cytomegalovirus exposure and HLA in healthy donors. The PCR used 60 Vbeta and 13 Jbeta primers. Clones were sequenced by immunoSEQ multiplex PCR, and TCRdb holds only the in-frame ones, with some missing. Here the sample spans tens of thousands of clones, roughly 67% being singletons. The source material was PBMCs. The receptor set was obtained from a woman aged 45-65 years in good health and CMV-seropositive.

About this clone itself: The junction shows a germline mismatch at one end, possibly a read error. The genes are TRBV7-8 and TRBJ1-1; 9 nucleotides match TRBD1. Germline CDR1 and CDR2: SGHVS and FQNEAQ. This CDR3 has 12 amino acids. CDR3 nucleotide sequence: TGTGCCAGCAGCTTAGTGCGGGACAGGGATCTCTTT. Its translation is CASSLVRDRDLF.

The table lists this clone with a count of one. The chain joins TRBV7-9 to TRBJ2-1; D possibly corresponds to TRBD2 (6 bases). This CDR3 spans 16 amino acids. Trimming left V 4 bases short and J 4 bases short, with 17 bases between. Germline lookup yields CDR1 SEHNR and CDR2 FQNEAQ (reference sequence). The CDR3 sequence is CASSSPVAGPYNEQFF. In DNA form, the CDR3 reads TGTGCCAGCAGCTCGCCGGTTGCGGGGCCTTACAATGAGCAGTTCTTC.

The rearrangement links TRBV5-4 to TRBJ2-1; D call uncertain. Germline V gives CDR1 SGHNT, CDR2 YYREEE (reference sequence). This CDR3 contains 14 residues. V was shortened by 1 base and J by 7 bases, with 12 bases between the two germline ends. In DNA form, the CDR3 reads TGTGCCAGCAGCTTGAACTCCGAATGGAATGAGCAGTTCTTC. This encodes CASSLNSEWNEQFF.

The sample holds a few counts of this clone. The gene calls are TRBV7-9 and TRBJ2-5, with D possibly TRBD1 on 5 matching bases. The CDR3 runs to 14 residues. CDR1 is SEHNR, CDR2 FQNEAQ, per germline (reference sequence). V dropped 5 bases and J dropped 7 bases, with 17 bases sitting between them. The CDR3 loop is CASSHMDKSGTQYF. CDR3 sequence (DNA): TGTGCCAGCAGCCATATGGACAAATCGGGGACCCAGTACTTC.

The chain is built from TRBV6-6 and TRBJ2-1, with 9 bases aligning to TRBD1. The V and J ends lost 3 bases and 6 bases, in that order; junction bases with no gene match: 9. Germline V gene lookup returns CDR1 MNHNY and CDR2 SVGAGI (reference sequence). This CDR3 region has 16 residues. The CDR3 loop is CASSYDLGTGTNEQFF. CDR3 in DNA: TGTGCCAGCAGTTATGACCTCGGGACAGGGACCAATGAGCAGTTCTTC.

The rearrangement links TRBV6-5 to TRBJ2-1, with D maybe TRBD2 (6 bases). The germline V gene encodes CDR1 MNHEY and CDR2 SVGAGI. The V end lost 6 bases, the J end lost 4 bases, and 10 bases lay between the germline ends. This CDR3 contains 13 residues. CDR3 sequence (DNA): TGTGCCAGCAGCCCCGGGACTTACAATGAGCAGTTCTTC. Amino acid sequence: CASSPGTYNEQFF.

A note on this clone: One junction end disagrees with the germline gene, perhaps due to a read error. This rearrangement joins TRBV7-9 to TRBJ2-2; perhaps TRBD2 as D (6 bases). CDR3 length: 16 residues. The germline gives CDR1 SEHNR, CDR2 FQNEAQ (reference sequence). The CDR3: CSSSLAAGVNTGELFF. The CDR3, as DNA: TGTTCCAGCAGCTTAGCGGCTGGAGTGAACACCGGGGAGCTGTTTTTT.

The V call is TRBV5-1, the J call TRBJ1-1, with 8 nucleotides matching TRBD1. The CDR3 runs 15 residues. V gave up 3 bases and J gave up 3 bases; unmatched junction bases: 7. Germline CDR1 SGHRS, CDR2 YFSETQ. This CDR3 is CASSSRGLRDTEAFF. The DNA of the CDR3 is TGCGCCAGCAGCTCCAGGGGGCTTAGAGACACTGAAGCTTTCTTT.